This T cell receptor beta chain was sequenced in a study of blood T cells in healthy people across ages (dated by TCRdb to between 2015 and 2017). General notes on the study: In model experiments, roughly one uniquely barcoded TCR beta cDNA molecule per two T cells was captured by template switching. The donors were divided into four age groups: young (average around 17 years), middle-aged (about 41), aged (around 67) and long-lived (about 79). To avoid experimental bias, donors of different ages were randomly spread across the sequencing lanes. Age-related changes in TCR beta repertoire diversity were measured in the study by deep sequencing normalized with unique cDNA molecular identifiers. Using the same blood draw, the study looked at two additional independent replicas of 1 million unique cDNA reads for two donors, one aged 18 to 30 and the other aged 80 or older. The study at large found these results: Compared with the aged group, the long-lived group had more naive CD4+ T cells, fewer expanded clones and increased TCR diversity, suggesting age selection. Because donor CMV infection status was unknown, age-related changes in expanded clonotypes were potentially confounded. As age increased, observed TCR beta diversity per million T cells dropped in a roughly linear way, and a significant reduction was already evident by age 40. Estimates of total diversity based on one million sequenced T cells were regarded as lower bounds and as underestimates. Conclusive comparison of naive and antigen-experienced compartments was prevented by the profiling of bulk unsorted PBMCs. Observed TCR beta diversity correlated strongly with the percentage of naive T cells measured by flow cytometry.

The receptor library was made with 5' RACE. The run used an Illumina HiSeq 2500. A second roughly 7 to 11 cycle PCR used a sample-barcoded 5' primer and a J-beta primer mix. Each TCR beta cDNA molecule received a unique molecular identifier from a template-switch 5' adaptor carrying 12 random nucleotides. Each sample yielded at least 3 million CDR3-containing paired-end reads. The Mint cDNA synthesis kit, primed by a TRBC-specific oligonucleotide, was used to synthesize first-strand cDNA from all RNA. Following uracil-DNA glycosylase treatment, a first 18-cycle PCR with universal primers M1SS and BC2_uni_R was performed on all cDNA. The published analysis was carried out like this. For normalization, 1 million high-quality reads, each with a distinct molecular identifier, were randomly selected from each sample. Reads with shared molecular identifiers were discarded instead of being binned into consensus sequences. MiTCR, set to a Q25 quality threshold and the strictest error-elimination algorithm, was used for CDR3 identification, clonotype clustering and error correction. A nonparametric unseen species model using Euler transformation provided a lower-bound estimate of total TCR beta diversity. TCRdb itself trimmed the public reads at Q25 with fastp, ran MiXCR and retained productive beta chains. Rows matching on CDR3 protein sequence are summarized as one entry with the most common DNA and genes. Here the V and J calls rest on TCRdb's processing, not on the authors' analysis. Present in this sample are about 800,000 distinct CDR3 sequences, roughly 60% of which were seen just once. The ten largest clones take up about 20% of the sample.

Systemically healthy Caucasian individuals from Russia, some 38 in total and aged roughly 6 to 100 years, were included as donors. Each donor gave approximately 9.4 milliliters of peripheral blood, drawn into EDTA-treated Vacutainer tubes. Ficoll-Paque density-gradient centrifugation was used to isolate PBMCs, with at least 6 million obtained per sample. Total RNA, at least 6 micrograms per sample, was extracted from PBMCs with Trizol reagent. The percentages of naive CD45RAhigh/CD27high T cells were determined by flow cytometry on a PBMC aliquot from every donor. Points on this clonotype: Its specific antigen is unknown. The record has no base qualities; no much larger clone is one base away.

The sequenced sample was blood. The source of this sequence is a man aged 25 to 45 in good health.

The CDR3 sequence is CASSLGAVLTF. The nucleotide sequence reads as follows: TGTGCCAGCAGCTTGGGCGCCGTCCTGACTTTC. The rearrangement combines TRBV5-6 with TRBJ2-6; the D gene cannot be named for sure. Trimming costs V 0 bases and J 12 bases, and their ends lie 4 bases apart. Looking up the germline V gene yields CDR1 SGHDT and CDR2 YYEEEE. The CDR3, cysteine through phenylalanine, is 11 amino acids long. The entry retains the CDR3 DNA only, 33 bases that are in frame from base 1.